These 26 T cell receptor beta chains were all obtained from the same sample, sequenced in a study of shared clonotypes between healthy human individuals (dated by TCRdb to the early 2020s). For the CD8 naive samples, CD45RO-negative cells were positively selected for CCR7, yielding a CD45RA+CCR7+ population from which TemRA cells were excluded. Receptor amplification or capture employed the immunoSEQ multiplex PCR assay. As stored in TCRdb, this immuneACCESS dataset retains in-frame rearrangements with V and J assigned. A fraction of the clones does not appear; measured against another copy, unresolved V genes explain less than half of the discrepancy, and the remainder lacks a known reason. In this sample the table shows 2 million to 2.5 million clones, about 93% of which occur a single time. 1.5% to 2% of the sample goes to the ten largest clones. The sample taken for sequencing was naive CD8+ T cells from PBMCs. The cell subset or site label corresponds to: CD45RA+CCR7+. Every receptor here comes from a man younger than 35 in good health. Some clones in this sample may be carry-over from other donors' samples.

This chain connects TRBV9 to TRBJ2-2; 7 positions match TRBD2. V dropped 0 bases and J dropped 4; count of bases not matched to a gene: 3. This CDR3 spans 15 amino acids. Germline V gene lookup returns CDR1 SGDLS and CDR2 YYNGEE. CDR3 residues: CASSVGDYLTGELFF. DNA of the CDR3: TGTGCCAGCAGCGTAGGGGACTACCTCACCGGGGAGCTGTTTTTT.

This chain links TRBV29-1 with TRBJ1-1; no clear D. Trimming cost V 3 bases and J 0 bases, with 8 bases left between them. The CDR3 length is 13 residues. Germline loops: CDR1 SQVTM, CDR2 ANQGSEA. The CDR3 loop is CSVEEGLNTEAFF. CDR3 DNA sequence: TGCAGCGTTGAGGAAGGGTTGAACACTGAAGCTTTCTTT.

This chain uses TRBV27 with TRBJ1-5; tentatively, D is TRBD1 (6 bases). CDR3 length equals 16 residues. Germline CDR1 reads MNHEY; CDR2 reads SMNVEV (reference sequence). V was pared by 3 bases and J by 5 bases, with 17 bases between. The CDR3 region has the DNA TGTGCCAGCAGTTTGTCCGGGGGCGAACGGGATCAGCCCCAGCATTTT. This encodes CASSLSGGERDQPQHF.

The chain links TRBV27 to TRBJ1-1; D remains ambiguous. Germline assignment: CDR1 MNHEY and CDR2 SMNVEV (reference sequence). V was clipped by 3 bases and J by 3 bases, with 11 bases between them. This CDR3 contains 14 residues. The CDR3 nucleotides read TGTGCCAGCAGTTTCGTGGGGTACCACACTGAAGCTTTCTTT. Amino acid sequence: CASSFVGYHTEAFF.

This rearrangement joins TRBV9 to TRBJ2-1; D unresolved. This CDR3 is 17 amino acids long. V was pared by 0 bases and J by 8 bases, with 21 bases between. Germline loops: CDR1 SGDLS, CDR2 YYNGEE. The DNA for the CDR3 is TGTGCCAGCAGCGTAGCTCTCCTAGTGGGTTTTTCGGATGAGCAGTTCTTC. It is translated as CASSVALLVGFSDEQFF.

The chain links TRBV27 to TRBJ2-2; D not certain. This CDR3 is 16 amino acids long. V lost 6 bases and J 1 base, leaving 15 bases between the germline ends. The germline CDR1 and CDR2 sequences are MNHEY and SMNVEV (reference sequence). The CDR3: CASSLTTKLNTGELFF. In DNA, the CDR3 is TGTGCCAGCAGCCTCACCACGAAATTGAACACCGGGGAGCTGTTTTTT.

This sequence joins TRBV21-1 and TRBJ2-5; the DNA was not used to check the table's D call, TRBD1. TRBV21-1 is given as a pseudogene. The CDR3 runs to 16 residues. The CDR3 region has the DNA TGTGCCAGCAGCAGCGTGTTGGACAGTGGGCAAGAGACCCAGTACTTC. It yields the protein CASSSVLDSGQETQYF.

The V call is TRBV19, the J call TRBJ1-3; D is ambiguous. V was trimmed by 3 bases and J by 0 bases, leaving 12 bases between them. The CDR3 covers 16 residues. Germline-derived CDR1 and CDR2 are LNHDA and SQIVND (reference sequence). CDR3 residues: CASSIGGKGSGNTIYF. For the CDR3, the DNA is TGTGCCAGTAGTATCGGAGGGAAGGGCTCTGGAAACACCATATATTTT.

The J gene is TRBJ2-3, the V gene TRBV15; 7 nucleotides agree with TRBD2. Unmatched junction bases numbered 7, after V lost 1 base and J lost 3 bases. Germline CDR1 reads LNHNV; CDR2 reads YYDKDF (reference sequence). The CDR3 is made up of 16 amino acids. CDR3 loop: CATSRVWASGTDTQYF. DNA of the CDR3: TGTGCCACCAGCAGAGTTTGGGCTAGCGGAACAGATACGCAGTATTTT.

This clone was seen more than once but under ten times. This chain connects TRBV5-6 to TRBJ1-1; D call uncertain. CDR3 length: 12 amino acids. V lost 2 bases and J lost 7, with 9 bases in between. Germline V lookup: CDR1 SGHDT, CDR2 YYEEEE. CDR3 nucleotides: TGTGCCAGCAGCTTTGAGGGAGTTGAAGCTTTCTTT. This gives the protein CASSFEGVEAFF.

V gene TRBV9 combines with J gene TRBJ1-2, with D possibly matching TRBD1 (5 bases). Trimming removed 0 bases at V and 7 bases at J, with 10 bases between. The CDR3 totals 13 residues. The germline gives CDR1 SGDLS, CDR2 YYNGEE. The CDR3, as DNA: TGTGCCAGCAGCGTAGGCAGGGCAGGTGGCTACACCTTC. Protein product: CASSVGRAGGYTF.

Remarks on this clone: The same CDR3 arises from other DNA sequences in this sample as well. J is TRBJ1-1 and V is TRBV9, with D uncertain. Trimming removed 4 bases from V and 2 bases from J, with 12 bases in between. Germline CDR1 reads SGDLS; CDR2 reads YYNGEE. There are 14 residues in the CDR3. The CDR3, as DNA: TGTGCCAGCAGCCCGAGGCAACTAAACACTGAAGCTTTCTTT. Translation gives CASSPRQLNTEAFF.

This clone was found once. J is TRBJ2-7 and V is TRBV6-5; TRBD1 matches at 10 bases. The germline V gene encodes CDR1 MNHEY and CDR2 SVGAGI. CDR3 length: 15 amino acids. The junction had 5 bases not matched to a gene; V was cut back by 4 bases and J by 2 bases. This chain's CDR3 is CASSFGQGEAYEQYF. CDR3 DNA sequence: TGTGCCAGCAGTTTCGGACAGGGGGAAGCCTACGAGCAGTACTTC.

CDR3 amino acids: CASSSIEGYEQYF. The CDR3 nucleotides read TGTGCCAGCAGTTCTATTGAGGGATACGAGCAGTACTTC. The chain has TRBV11-2 and TRBJ2-7; D perhaps matches TRBD2 (5 bases). CDR3 length: 13 residues. Per the germline V gene, CDR1 is SGHAT and CDR2 is FQNNGV. Trimming pared 6 bases from V and 4 bases from J, leaving 13 bases between.

The CDR3 DNA sequence: TGTGCCACCAGTGGTGCGGGACAGAAAAAAGAGACCCAGTACTTC. This encodes CATSGAGQKKETQYF. The chain employs TRBV15 and TRBJ2-5; D possibly corresponds to TRBD1 (7 bases). Trimming shortened V by 6 bases and J by 3 bases, and 17 bases separated the two germline ends. CDR1 is LNHNV, CDR2 YYDKDF, per germline (reference sequence). This CDR3 is 15 amino acids long.

The CDR3: CAIRSGTYEQYF. In DNA, the CDR3 is TGTGCCATCAGGTCGGGAACCTACGAGCAGTACTTC. The chain uses TRBV10-3 and TRBJ2-7; maybe TRBD2 (5 bases). This CDR3 contains 12 residues. V was trimmed by 6 bases and J by 2 bases, leaving 8 bases between them. The germline V gene has CDR1 ENHRY and CDR2 SYGVKD.

This clone was found a few times. The CDR3 region has the DNA TGTGCCAGTAGTGCCCACAGGGCGGCTAACTATGGCTACACCTTC. This encodes CASSAHRAANYGYTF. This chain joins TRBV19 and TRBJ1-2, with a weak D call TRBD1 (6 bases). Germline V gene data show CDR1 as LNHDA and CDR2 as SQIVND (reference sequence). Trimming took 5 bases from V and 0 from J, leaving 13 bases between them. The CDR3 totals 15 residues.

V gene TRBV7-9 combines with J gene TRBJ2-5; no clear D gene. Trimming took 0 bases from V and 3 from J, leaving 20 bases between them. In germline, CDR1 is SEHNR, CDR2 FQNEAQ (reference sequence). CDR3 length: 18 amino acids. The CDR3 nucleotides are TGTGCCAGCAGCTTAGCAAGGAACAACGCCTTAAGAAAAGAGACCCAGTACTTC. This sequence encodes CASSLARNNALRKETQYF.

The V call is TRBV13, the J call TRBJ2-5, with 7 bases matching TRBD2. The J call may be faulty, since TRBJ2-7 better matches the DNA end. CDR3 length: 14 residues. Germline V gene sequence: CDR1 PRHDT, CDR2 FYEKMQ (reference sequence). The DNA of the CDR3 is TGTGCCAGCAGTGTGGGAGGGCCGAGCAACGAGCAGTACTTC. It translates to CASSVGGPSNEQYF.

V is TRBV7-9 and J is TRBJ1-1; no reliable D call. There are 12 residues in the CDR3. V lost 1 base and J lost 11, with 11 bases in between. Germline V gene sequence: CDR1 SEHNR, CDR2 FQNEAQ (reference sequence). The CDR3 sequence is CASSLGVGEAFF. The CDR3 DNA reads as TGTGCCAGCAGCTTAGGGGTCGGGGAGGCTTTCTTT.

The chain employs TRBV27 and TRBJ1-1; D remains unclear. The germline CDR1 and CDR2 sequences are MNHEY and SMNVEV (reference sequence). This CDR3 has 14 amino acids. V gave up 7 bases and J gave up 1 base, with 13 bases separating them. As DNA, the CDR3 is TGTGCCAGCAAATACCGGGCTCCGAACACTGAAGCTTTCTTT. It encodes CASKYRAPNTEAFF.

The rearrangement links TRBV4-1 to TRBJ2-7; D is perhaps TRBD1 (6 bases). Per germline, CDR1 MGHRA and CDR2 YSYEKL. The CDR3 is made up of 15 amino acids. V shed 0 bases and J shed 5 bases, with 14 bases lying between them. CDR3 amino acids: CASSQESTGRNEQYF. The CDR3, as DNA: TGCGCCAGCAGCCAAGAAAGTACAGGGCGAAACGAGCAGTACTTC.

The chain is built from TRBV28 and TRBJ2-7, with 7 bases that match TRBD2. Germline CDR1 reads MDHEN; CDR2 reads SYDVKM. V lost 2 bases to trimming and J lost 4 bases; unmatched junction nucleotides: 8. CDR3 length: 15 amino acids. This chain's CDR3 is CASSLRWEGDYEQYF. The CDR3 nucleotides are TGTGCCAGCAGTTTAAGGTGGGAGGGCGATTACGAGCAGTACTTC.

This clone was seen once. The chain joins TRBV19 to TRBJ2-1, with 9 bases identical to TRBD2. CDR1 LNHDA and CDR2 SQIVND come from the germline V gene (reference sequence). CDR3 length: 15 amino acids. J was trimmed by 4 bases and V by 3 bases; bases with no gene match: 4. CDR3 bases: TGTGCCAGTAGTATGCAAGGACTAGCGTACAATGAGCAGTTCTTC. As protein: CASSMQGLAYNEQFF. Using reference TRBV19 and TRBJ2-1 for the parts outside the CDR3, the full variable domain is DGGITQSPKYLFRKEGQNVTLSCEQNLNHDAMYWYRQDPGQGLRLIYYSQIVNDFQKGDIAEGYSVSREKKESFPLTVTSAQKNPTAFYLCASSMQGLAYNEQFFGPGTRLTVL.

The chain uses TRBV14 and TRBJ2-5; D perhaps matches TRBD1 (5 bases). The CDR3 runs 14 residues. Germline CDR1 SGHDN, CDR2 FVKESK. The V end was cut by 1 base, the J end by 5 bases, with 11 bases between. CDR3 nucleotide sequence: TGTGCCAGCAGCCAAGGACAGTCCTATGAGACCCAGTACTTC. Encoded protein: CASSQGQSYETQYF.

This sequence joins TRBV11-2 and TRBJ2-3, with 10 bases lining up with TRBD2. Germline V gene data show CDR1 as SGHAT and CDR2 as FQNNGV. The CDR3 is made up of 18 amino acids. V shed 6 bases and J 3 bases; nucleotides not matched to a gene: 15. The CDR3 loop reads CASRNFPPGTSVTDTQYF. The CDR3 DNA is TGTGCCAGCAGAAATTTCCCCCCCGGGACTAGCGTGACAGATACGCAGTATTTT.